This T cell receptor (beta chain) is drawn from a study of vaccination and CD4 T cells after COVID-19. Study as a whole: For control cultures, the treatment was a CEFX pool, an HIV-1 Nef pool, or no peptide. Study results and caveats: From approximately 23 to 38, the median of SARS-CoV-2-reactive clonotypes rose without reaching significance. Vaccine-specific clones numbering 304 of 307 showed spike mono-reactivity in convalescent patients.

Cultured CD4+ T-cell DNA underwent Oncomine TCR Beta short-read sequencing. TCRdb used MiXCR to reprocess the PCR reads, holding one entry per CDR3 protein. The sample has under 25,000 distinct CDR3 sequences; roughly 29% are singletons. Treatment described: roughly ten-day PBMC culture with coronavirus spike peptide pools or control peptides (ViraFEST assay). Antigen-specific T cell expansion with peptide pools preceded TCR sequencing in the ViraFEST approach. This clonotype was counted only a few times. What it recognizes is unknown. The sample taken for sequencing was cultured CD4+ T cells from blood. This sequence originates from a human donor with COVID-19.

CDR3 sequence: CASSFSLEGEQYF. CDR3 sequence (DNA): TGCGCCAGCAGCTTCTCTCTGGAGGGGGAGCAGTACTTC. The chain is built from TRBV5-1 and TRBJ2-7; a weak D match, TRBD2 (6 bases). Looked up from germline, CDR1 is SGHRS and CDR2 is YFSETQ. This CDR3 has 13 amino acids. Trimming shortened V by 2 bases and J by 7 bases, and 13 bases separated the two germline ends.